This passage covers 25 T cell receptor beta chains from one sample sequenced in a study of identical twins. TCRdb re-analysed the 5' RACE reads in MiXCR, keeping a single row per CDR3 protein. The sample has about 810,000 distinct CDR3 sequences, 9% to 15% seen once. The sample also formed part of further work on yellow fever vaccine responses in identical twins.

Sample: PBMCs. The receptors shown here come from a woman between 18 and 29 years old in good health.

This clonotype was counted a few times. The rearrangement links TRBV6-5 to TRBJ1-2, with D possibly TRBD1 on 6 matching bases. Trimming removed 0 bases at V and 7 bases at J, with 9 bases between. CDR3 size: 13 residues. Germline CDR1 MNHEY, CDR2 SVGAGI. The CDR3 protein is CASSYSGGPGYTF. The CDR3, as DNA: TGTGCCAGCAGTTACTCTGGGGGGCCTGGCTACACCTTC.

The chain employs TRBV20-1 and TRBJ2-3; D may be TRBD2 (5 bases). The V and J ends lost 5 bases and 1 base respectively, with 16 bases between them. Germline values: CDR1 DFQATT, CDR2 SNEGSKA (reference sequence). CDR3 length equals 15 residues. The CDR3 loop is CSASPTSPRTDTQYF. The DNA for the CDR3 is TGCAGTGCTTCCCCTACTAGTCCACGCACAGATACGCAGTATTTT.

This clonotype appeared a few times. The chain joins TRBV5-6 to TRBJ2-7; D unclear. V lost 2 bases to trimming and J lost 0 bases, with 6 bases between them. Germline V CDR1 and CDR2: SGHDT, YYEEEE. The CDR3 spans 13 residues. The CDR3 protein is CASSFASSYEQYV. The DNA of the CDR3 is TGTGCCAGCAGCTTTGCTAGCTCCTACGAGCAGTACGTC.

This chain connects TRBV10-2 to TRBJ2-1, with TRBD2 matching 12 bases. V trimming: 1 base; J trimming: 12 bases; junction bases outside the gene matches: 16. This CDR3 comprises 18 residues. Germline lookup yields CDR1 WSHSY and CDR2 SAAADI. CDR3 DNA sequence: TGCGCCAGCAGTGAGTTCCTCTCGACTAGCGGGGGATACAAGGGGCAGTTCTTC. The encoded protein is CASSEFLSTSGGYKGQFF.

The chain has TRBV19 and TRBJ2-1; D gene unclear. Deletions cut 3 bases from V and 0 bases from J, with 21 bases between. There are 19 residues in the CDR3. Germline V gene sequence: CDR1 LNHDA, CDR2 SQIVND (reference sequence). The CDR3 spells CASSISAGIPYSSYNEQFF. The CDR3 nucleotides are TGTGCCAGTAGTATCTCGGCAGGAATTCCCTATAGCTCCTACAATGAGCAGTTCTTC.

This clonotype was counted ten times or more. J is TRBJ2-7 and V is TRBV29-1; D gene ambiguous. CDR1 is SQVTM, CDR2 ANQGSEA, per germline. Trimming cost V 5 bases and J 3 bases, with 14 bases left between them. The CDR3 extends over 13 amino acids. CDR3 loop: CSVQVLRHYEQYF. The CDR3 DNA reads TGCAGCGTTCAGGTTCTTCGGCACTACGAGCAGTACTTC.

The rearrangement uses TRBV20-1 and TRBJ1-1; no clear D. Germline CDR1 DFQATT, CDR2 SNEGSKA (reference sequence). The CDR3 is made up of 12 amino acids. Trimming removed 1 base from V and 4 bases from J, with 7 bases in between. The CDR3 is CSARGLVTEAFF. DNA for the CDR3: TGCAGTGCTAGAGGCCTGGTCACTGAAGCTTTCTTT.

The V gene is TRBV20-1, the J gene TRBJ1-1, with 10 bases fitting TRBD1. The germline V gene has CDR1 DFQATT and CDR2 SNEGSKA (reference sequence). Unmatched junction bases numbered 6, after V lost 2 bases and J lost 6 bases. This CDR3 has 14 amino acids. Here the CDR3 reads CSARTGTGAPEAFF. The CDR3 DNA sequence: TGCAGTGCTAGAACCGGGACAGGGGCCCCTGAAGCTTTCTTT.

This clonotype was found a few times. The chain recombines TRBV19 with TRBJ2-6; weak D call: TRBD2 (5 bases). Looked up from germline, CDR1 is LNHDA and CDR2 is SQIVND (reference sequence). The CDR3 is 15 amino acids. V was cut by 6 bases and J by 2 bases, with 11 bases left in between. CDR3 nucleotide sequence: TGTGCCAGTAGCACCACTAGTACTGGGGCCAACGTCCTGACTTTC. Protein product: CASSTTSTGANVLTF.

This clonotype turned up a few times. The V and J genes are TRBV7-2 and TRBJ2-3; D gene ambiguous. Looked up from germline, CDR1 is SGHTA and CDR2 is FQGNSA. The CDR3 runs 12 residues. Trimming stripped 10 bases from V and 3 bases from J, with 11 bases between. The CDR3 region has the DNA TGTGCCACCTCGGAGATAACAGATACGCAGTATTTT. Translated, it gives CATSEITDTQYF.

This clonotype came up many times. The rearrangement links TRBV7-6 to TRBJ2-1, with 9 bases fitting TRBD2. The CDR3 covers 15 residues. CDR1 is SGHVS, CDR2 FNYEAQ, per germline. J was trimmed by 4 bases and V by 5 bases; bases with no gene match: 6. The CDR3, as DNA: TGTGCCAGCAGCCTCGCTAGCGGGGCTTACAATGAGCAGTTCTTC. It yields the protein CASSLASGAYNEQFF.

This chain uses TRBV6-5 with TRBJ2-2; D is possibly TRBD1 (5 bases). V lost 4 bases, J lost 0 bases, and 9 bases lay in between. CDR1 and CDR2 (germline): MNHEY, SVGAGI. The length of the CDR3 is 15 residues. CDR3 bases: TGTGCCAGCAGTTCGTGGACACCGAACACCGGGGAGCTGTTTTTT. Translation gives CASSSWTPNTGELFF.

The chain recombines TRBV20-1 with TRBJ2-3; no clear D gene. V was clipped by 3 bases and J by 6 bases, with 16 bases between them. Germline lookup yields CDR1 DFQATT and CDR2 SNEGSKA (reference sequence). This CDR3 region has 14 residues. CDR3 sequence reads: CSASQVGRPDTQYF. For the CDR3, the DNA is TGCAGTGCTAGTCAAGTCGGAAGACCCGATACGCAGTATTTT.

The V call is TRBV18, the J call TRBJ1-6; possibly TRBD1 for D (5 bases). Germline V lookup: CDR1 KGHSH, CDR2 LQKENI. V was clipped by 1 base and J by 6 bases, with 7 bases between them. The CDR3 length is 14 residues. Written as DNA, the CDR3 is TGTGCCAGCTCACCACAGGGGTCTAATTCACCCCTCCACTTT. Translated, it gives CASSPQGSNSPLHF.

This clonotype has only a few counts. J is TRBJ2-7 and V is TRBV18; D may be TRBD2 (5 bases). Trimming took 3 bases from V and 3 from J, leaving 12 bases between them. From germline, CDR1 is KGHSH and CDR2 LQKENI. This CDR3 has 14 amino acids. The CDR3 DNA follows: TGTGCCAGCTCACCCGGGAATCAGGACTACGAGCAGTACTTC. Protein product: CASSPGNQDYEQYF.

This clonotype occurred a few times. The chain joins TRBV7-6 to TRBJ1-1; D not certain. With 5 bases removed from V and 1 base from J, the gap between germline ends came to 11 bases. The CDR3 has 14 residues. In germline, CDR1 is SGHVS, CDR2 FNYEAQ. In DNA, the CDR3 is TGTGCCAGCAGCCCCGGAGGCTCGAACACTGAAGCTTTCTTT. The encoded protein is CASSPGGSNTEAFF.

This clonotype has a handful of counts. The genes are TRBV27 and TRBJ2-1; possible D gene TRBD1, 6 bases. V was trimmed by 8 bases and J by 3 bases, leaving 20 bases between them. Germline V gene sequence: CDR1 MNHEY, CDR2 SMNVEV (reference sequence). The length of the CDR3 is 16 residues. CDR3 loop: CASGTYAAILYNEQFF. The CDR3 DNA sequence: TGTGCCAGCGGGACATACGCGGCTATTCTCTACAATGAGCAGTTCTTC.

This clonotype came up a few times. The chain recombines TRBV20-1 with TRBJ1-5, with D perhaps matching TRBD1 (5 bases). Germline CDR1 is DFQATT and CDR2 is SNEGSKA (reference sequence). The CDR3 totals 14 residues. Trimming took off 5 bases at V and 3 bases at J, with 14 bases between the two ends. CDR3 DNA: TGCAGTGCTCACCCCGGGACCTACAATCAGCCCCAGCATTTT. Translated, it gives CSAHPGTYNQPQHF.

The genes are TRBV20-1 and TRBJ2-5; no firm D call. Per the germline V gene, CDR1 is DFQATT and CDR2 is SNEGSKA (reference sequence). Trimming cost V 6 bases and J 0 bases, with 11 bases left between them. CDR3 length equals 13 residues. The DNA of the CDR3 is TGCAGTGCCCTAGAGAGCAACCAAGAGACCCAGTACTTC. Translation: CSALESNQETQYF.

J is TRBJ2-6 and V is TRBV7-8; 11 bases are shared with TRBD1. The CDR3 consists of 16 residues. V dropped 5 bases and J dropped 2; count of bases not matched to a gene: 2. Germline lookup yields CDR1 SGHVS and CDR2 FQNEAQ. Here the CDR3 reads CASSMGQGAGANVLTF. CDR3 bases: TGTGCCAGCAGCATGGGACAGGGGGCTGGGGCCAACGTCCTGACTTTC.

The chain carries TRBV5-5 and TRBJ1-1; D is perhaps TRBD1 (5 bases). This CDR3 spans 15 amino acids. V shed 2 bases and J shed 4 bases, with 15 bases lying between them. Germline CDR1 reads SGHKS; CDR2 reads YYEKEE (reference sequence). The CDR3 nucleotides are TGTGCCAGCAGCTTAGGGGCCCAGGTGAGCACTGAAGCTTTCTTT. Encoded protein: CASSLGAQVSTEAFF.

The chain uses TRBV5-1 and TRBJ2-5; 9 nucleotides match TRBD2. The CDR3 runs 18 residues. Unmatched junction bases numbered 19, after V lost 3 bases and J lost 7 bases. Germline V gives CDR1 SGHRS, CDR2 YFSETQ. This CDR3 is CASSYASAATSGPGTQYF. The CDR3 nucleotides are TGCGCCAGCAGCTACGCCTCTGCAGCGACTAGCGGCCCAGGGACCCAGTACTTC.

This clonotype occurred a few times. The V gene is TRBV6-5, the J gene TRBJ1-1; no clear D gene. The CDR3 is 14 residues long. Trimming stripped 5 bases from V and 4 bases from J, with 14 bases between. Germline V gene lookup returns CDR1 MNHEY and CDR2 SVGAGI. The CDR3 DNA reads as TGTGCCAGCAGTGCAACGACAATCGGCACTGAAGCTTTCTTT. Residues: CASSATTIGTEAFF.

The genes are TRBV29-1 and TRBJ1-5; D uncertain. This CDR3 has 15 residues. Trimming shortened V by 0 bases and J by 2 bases, and 11 bases separated the two germline ends. Germline CDR1 reads SQVTM; CDR2 reads ANQGSEA. The CDR3 loop is CSVEEGGDGNQPQHF. The CDR3 nucleotides are TGCAGCGTTGAAGAAGGAGGAGACGGCAATCAGCCCCAGCATTTT.

The chain combines TRBV10-3 with TRBJ1-1; weak D call: TRBD1 (5 bases). This CDR3 spans 14 amino acids. The germline V and J ends were trimmed by 6 bases and 1 base, with 12 bases remaining between them. CDR1 ENHRY and CDR2 SYGVKD come from the germline V gene. The CDR3 reads CAISLGTSNTEAFF. In nucleotides, the CDR3 is TGTGCCATCAGCCTGGGGACGTCGAACACTGAAGCTTTCTTT.